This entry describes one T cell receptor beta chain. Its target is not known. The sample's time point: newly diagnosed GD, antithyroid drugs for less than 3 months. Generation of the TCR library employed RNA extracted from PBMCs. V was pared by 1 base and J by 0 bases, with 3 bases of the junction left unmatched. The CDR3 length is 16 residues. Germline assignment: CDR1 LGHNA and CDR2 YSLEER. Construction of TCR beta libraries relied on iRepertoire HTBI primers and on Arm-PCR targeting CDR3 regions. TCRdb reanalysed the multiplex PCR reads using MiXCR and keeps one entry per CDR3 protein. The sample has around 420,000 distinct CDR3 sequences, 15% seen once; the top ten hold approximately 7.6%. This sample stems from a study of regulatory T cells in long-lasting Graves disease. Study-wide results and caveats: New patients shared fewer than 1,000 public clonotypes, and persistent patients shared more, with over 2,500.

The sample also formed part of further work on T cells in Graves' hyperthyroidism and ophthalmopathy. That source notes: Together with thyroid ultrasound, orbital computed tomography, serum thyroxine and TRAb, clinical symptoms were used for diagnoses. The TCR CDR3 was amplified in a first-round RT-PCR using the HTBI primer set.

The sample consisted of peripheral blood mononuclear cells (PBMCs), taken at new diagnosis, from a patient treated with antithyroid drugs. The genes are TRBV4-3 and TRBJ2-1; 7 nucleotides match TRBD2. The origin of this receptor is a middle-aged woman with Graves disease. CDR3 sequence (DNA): TGCGCCAGCAGCCAAGGAGCTAGCGGCTCCTACAATGAGCAGTTCTTC. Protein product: CASSQGASGSYNEQFF.